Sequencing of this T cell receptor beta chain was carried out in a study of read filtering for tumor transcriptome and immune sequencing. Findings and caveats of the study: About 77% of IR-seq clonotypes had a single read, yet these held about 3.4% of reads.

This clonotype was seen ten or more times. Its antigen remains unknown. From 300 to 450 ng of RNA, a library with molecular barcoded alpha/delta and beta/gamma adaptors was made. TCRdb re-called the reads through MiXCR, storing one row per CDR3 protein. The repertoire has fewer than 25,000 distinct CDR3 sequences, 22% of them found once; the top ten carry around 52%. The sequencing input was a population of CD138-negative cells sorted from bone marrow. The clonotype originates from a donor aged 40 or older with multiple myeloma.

The CDR3 reads CASSLFLGPQETQYF. CDR3 DNA: TGTGCCAGCAGCTTATTCTTGGGGCCTCAAGAGACCCAGTACTTC. The V and J genes are TRBV7-2 and TRBJ2-5, with D possibly matching TRBD1 (5 bases). CDR3 length: 15 residues. Germline assignment: CDR1 SGHTA and CDR2 FQGNSA. Trimming took off 2 bases at V and 2 bases at J, with 12 bases between the two ends.